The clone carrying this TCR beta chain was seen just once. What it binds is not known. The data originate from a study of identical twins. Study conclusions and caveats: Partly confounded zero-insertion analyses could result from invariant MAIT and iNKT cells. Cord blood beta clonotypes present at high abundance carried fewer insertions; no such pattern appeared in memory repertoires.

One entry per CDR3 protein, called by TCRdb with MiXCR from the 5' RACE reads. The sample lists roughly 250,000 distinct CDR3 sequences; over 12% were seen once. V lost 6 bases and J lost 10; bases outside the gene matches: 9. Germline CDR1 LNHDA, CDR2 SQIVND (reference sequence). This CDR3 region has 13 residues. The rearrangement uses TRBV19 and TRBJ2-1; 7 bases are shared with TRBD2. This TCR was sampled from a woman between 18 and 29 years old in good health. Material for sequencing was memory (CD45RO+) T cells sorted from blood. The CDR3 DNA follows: TGTGCCAGTAGATCCAGCGGGATAATCGAGCAGTTCTTC. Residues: CASRSSGIIEQFF.